Listed below are T cell receptor beta chains from one sample, sequenced in a study of vaccination and CD4 T cells after COVID-19. In TCRdb, the PCR reads were re-called with MiXCR into one record per CDR3 protein. The table shows 11,000 to 15,000 distinct CDR3 sequences, with about 33% occurring only once. The antigens these receptors bind are not known. Sequencing was performed on CD4+ T cells from blood, cultured in vitro, taken after SARS-CoV-2 vaccination. The receptors were sampled from a human donor who had recovered from COVID-19. The CDR3 runs from the conserved cysteine through the conserved F or W. The D gene is left open where the match is weak. Expanded clones get a size class; other rows say once, few or many, or leave the size out.

TRBV5-3	TRBD2	TRBJ2-3	.	TGTGCCAGCAGCTTGAGTAGCGGGATAGATACGCAGTATTTT	CASSLSSGIDTQYF
TRBV5-4	TRBD1	TRBJ2-5	.	TGTGCCAGCAGCAGCGGACAGGGGCGTAAGGAAGAGACCCAGTACTTC	CASSSGQGRKEETQYF
TRBV7-2	TRBD1	TRBJ1-5	.	TGTGCCAGCAGCCCCTTGGGACAGTCCAGACAGCCCCAGCATTTT	CASSPLGQSRQPQHF
TRBV28	.	TRBJ2-1	few	TGTGCCAGCAGTCCCAGACTAGACTTTCGACGGGTCAATGAGCAGTTCTTC	CASSPRLDFRRVNEQFF
TRBV27	.	TRBJ1-1	few	TGTGCCAGCAGTATCAACAGGGACTGGGTTGAAGCTTTCTTT	CASSINRDWVEAFF
TRBV27	TRBD1	TRBJ2-7	few	TGTGCCAGCAGTCCGGGGATAGGGGGCAACGAGCAGTACTTC	CASSPGIGGNEQYF
TRBV7-2	TRBD2	TRBJ2-1	few	TGTGCCAGCAGCTTAGCAGTCCTAGCGGGAGTCAATGAGCAGTTCTTC	CASSLAVLAGVNEQFF
TRBV7-2	TRBD2	TRBJ2-7	few	TGTGCCAGCTCACGACTAGCGGGAGTGAGGGAGTACTTC	CASSRLAGVREYF
TRBV15	.	TRBJ1-2	.	TGTGCCACCAGCAGAGATGGGACCTCGGCGTCAGGCTACACCTTC	CATSRDGTSASGYTF
TRBV20-1	.	TRBJ2-3	.	TGCAGTGCTAGAGATCGGTTTCCGGGAACATCCAGAGACACAGATACGCAGTATTTT	CSARDRFPGTSRDTDTQYF
TRBV20-1	TRBD1	TRBJ1-2	.	TGCAGTGCTAGAGATTCGACAGGGGGGTTTCTGGGGGGCTACACCTTC	CSARDSTGGFLGGYTF
TRBV20-1	.	TRBJ1-5	.	TGCAGTGCTGGGGGGGCCCAGCCCCAGCATTTT	CSAGGAQPQHF
TRBV5-6	.	TRBJ1-2	.	TGTGCCAGCAGCACCTCGTGGGGGGCTGGCGGCTACACCTTC	CASSTSWGAGGYTF
TRBV28	TRBD2	TRBJ2-7	.	TGTGCCAGCAAGCTAGCGGGAGGACGTAACGAGCAGTACTTC	CASKLAGGRNEQYF
TRBV6-1	.	TRBJ2-6	few	TGTGCCAGCAGCTTATCGGAGCTCTCTGGGGCCAACGTCCTGACTTTC	CASSLSELSGANVLTF
TRBV21-1	.	TRBJ2-6	few	TGTGCCACCCCTGAGGCCGGGGCTGGGGCCAACGTCCTGACTTTC	CATPEAGAGANVLTF
TRBV27	TRBD1	TRBJ2-7	.	TGTGCCAGCAGAACGGACAGGGGCCACGAGCAGTACTTC	CASRTDRGHEQYF
TRBV7-2	.	TRBJ2-7	few	TGTGCCAGCAGCCCCCGACTAGATTACGAGCAGTACTTC	CASSPRLDYEQYF
TRBV7-8	.	TRBJ2-5	.	TGTGCCAGCAGCTTCCATCAGGAAGGAGAGACCCAGTACTTC	CASSFHQEGETQYF
TRBV6-2/TRBV6-3	TRBD2	TRBJ2-3	.	TGTGCCAGCACCAGAGGACTAGCGGGGTTTTTGGCTAGCACAGATACGCAGTATTTT	CASTRGLAGFLASTDTQYF
TRBV20-1	.	TRBJ2-5	few	TGCAGTGCTAGAGATCTTGACAAACAAGAGACCCAGTACTTC	CSARDLDKQETQYF
TRBV7-9	.	TRBJ2-2	few	TGTGCCAGCAGCTTAAAGTTAGGGGGTACTCCGAACACCGGGGAGCTGTTTTTT	CASSLKLGGTPNTGELFF
TRBV30	.	TRBJ1-5	.	TGTGCCTGGAGCACGGGTAATCAGCCCCAGCATTTT	CAWSTGNQPQHF
TRBV20-1	TRBD1	TRBJ2-7	few	TGCAGTGCCGAGGACAGGGGGTTCAGCTCCTACGAGCAGTACTTC	CSAEDRGFSSYEQYF
TRBV5-5	.	TRBJ1-1	once	TGTGCCAGCAGCTACCTGACCGGTTCGGGGGAAGCTTTCTTT	CASSYLTGSGEAFF
TRBV20-1	.	TRBJ2-3	.	TGCAGTGCTCAATCTTATTCGGGGCCCCCAAAGGGTGGAGATACGCAGTATTTT	CSAQSYSGPPKGGDTQYF
TRBV7-7	.	TRBJ2-6	.	TGTGCCACTGGGGCGGCTGGGGCCAACGTCCTGACTTTC	CATGAAGANVLTF
TRBV6-2/TRBV6-3	TRBD2	TRBJ2-1	.	TGTGCCAGCAGTTATGGTGCGGGAGGTGAGAAAAATGAGCAGTTCTTC	CASSYGAGGEKNEQFF
TRBV4-3	.	TRBJ2-5	.	TGCGCCAGCAGCCAAGACCATGGGGAGACCCAGTACTTC	CASSQDHGETQYF
TRBV7-2	TRBD2	TRBJ2-3	few	TGTGCCAGCAGCTTATTGTCACTAGCGGGAACAGATACGCAGTATTTT	CASSLLSLAGTDTQYF
TRBV28	.	TRBJ1-5	.	TGTGCCAGCAGTCCCGGCGGGGTCCCTAGCAATCAGCCCCAGCATTTT	CASSPGGVPSNQPQHF
TRBV15	TRBD2	TRBJ2-1	few	TGTGCCACCAGCAGCCTAGCGGGAGCGCGCAATGAGCAGTTCTTC	CATSSLAGARNEQFF